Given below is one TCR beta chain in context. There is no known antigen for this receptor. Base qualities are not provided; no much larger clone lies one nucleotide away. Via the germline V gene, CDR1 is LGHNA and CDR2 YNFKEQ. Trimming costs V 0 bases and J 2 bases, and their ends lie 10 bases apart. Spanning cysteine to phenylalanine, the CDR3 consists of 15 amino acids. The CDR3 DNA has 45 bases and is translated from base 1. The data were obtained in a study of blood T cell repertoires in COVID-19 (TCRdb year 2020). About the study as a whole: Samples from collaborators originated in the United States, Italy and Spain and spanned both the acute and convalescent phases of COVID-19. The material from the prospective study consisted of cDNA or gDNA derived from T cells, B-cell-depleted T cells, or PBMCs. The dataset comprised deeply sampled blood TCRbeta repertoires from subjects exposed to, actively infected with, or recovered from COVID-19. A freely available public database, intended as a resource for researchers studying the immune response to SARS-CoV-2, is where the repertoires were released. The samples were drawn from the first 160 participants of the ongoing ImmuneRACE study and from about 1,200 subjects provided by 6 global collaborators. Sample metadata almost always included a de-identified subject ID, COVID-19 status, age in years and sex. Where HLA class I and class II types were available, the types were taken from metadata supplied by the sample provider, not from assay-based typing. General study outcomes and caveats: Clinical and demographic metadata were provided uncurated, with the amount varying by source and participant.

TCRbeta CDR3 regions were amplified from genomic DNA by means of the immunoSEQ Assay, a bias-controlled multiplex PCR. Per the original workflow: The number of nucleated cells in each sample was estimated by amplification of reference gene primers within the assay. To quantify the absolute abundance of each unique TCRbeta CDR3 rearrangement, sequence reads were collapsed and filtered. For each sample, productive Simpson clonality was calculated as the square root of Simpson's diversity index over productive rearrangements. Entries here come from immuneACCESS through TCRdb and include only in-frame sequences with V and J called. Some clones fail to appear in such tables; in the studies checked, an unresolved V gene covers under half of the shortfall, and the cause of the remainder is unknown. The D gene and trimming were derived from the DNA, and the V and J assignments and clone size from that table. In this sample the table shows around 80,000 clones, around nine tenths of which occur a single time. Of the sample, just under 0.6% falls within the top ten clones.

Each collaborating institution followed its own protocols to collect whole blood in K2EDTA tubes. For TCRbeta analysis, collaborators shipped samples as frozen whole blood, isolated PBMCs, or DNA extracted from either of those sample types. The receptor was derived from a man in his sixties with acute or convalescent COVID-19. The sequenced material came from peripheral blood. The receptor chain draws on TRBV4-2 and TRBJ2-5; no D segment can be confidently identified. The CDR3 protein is CASSQDPGPQETQYF. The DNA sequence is TGTGCCAGCAGCCAAGATCCGGGTCCTCAAGAGACCCAGTACTTC.